The rows below give T cell receptor beta chains drawn from one sample of a study of regulatory T cells in long-lasting Graves disease. TCRdb re-derived calls from the multiplex PCR reads in MiXCR, one entry per CDR3 protein. Here the sample spans about 470,000 distinct CDR3 sequences, roughly 17% being singletons. These sequences were also reported in another study, on T cells in Graves' hyperthyroidism and ophthalmopathy.

This sample comprised peripheral blood mononuclear cells (PBMCs), obtained at new diagnosis, from a patient treated with antithyroid drugs. The receptors were gathered from a middle-aged man with Graves disease. Each CDR3 is given with its conserved first and last residue. A D gene is named only where the DNA matches it firmly. Clone size, where shown, is once, few, many, or a class for clones that have expanded.

v_call: TRBV25-1
clone_size: .
j_call: TRBJ2-5
d_call: .
cdr3_nt: TGTGCCAGCAGTGAAAAAGGGTATAGAGAGACCCAGTACTTC
cdr3_aa: CASSEKGYRETQYF

v_call: TRBV5-1
clone_size: many
j_call: TRBJ2-7
d_call: TRBD2
cdr3_nt: TGCGCCAGCAGCTTCGGACTAGCGGACGAGCAGTACTTC
cdr3_aa: CASSFGLADEQYF

v_call: TRBV12-3/TRBV12-4
clone_size: many
j_call: TRBJ2-1
d_call: TRBD2
cdr3_nt: TGTGCCAGCAGTTTAGAGAAGCGGGAGGCCCATGAGCAGTTCTTC
cdr3_aa: CASSLEKREAHEQFF

v_call: TRBV7-9
clone_size: .
j_call: TRBJ1-2
d_call: .
cdr3_nt: TGTGCCAGCAGCTCACCTAACAGGGATGGCTACACCTTC
cdr3_aa: CASSSPNRDGYTF

v_call: TRBV15
clone_size: many
j_call: TRBJ2-1
d_call: TRBD1
cdr3_nt: TGTGCCACCAGCAGAGATCCGGGACAGGGGGGTTACAATGAGCAGTTCTTC
cdr3_aa: CATSRDPGQGGYNEQFF

v_call: TRBV18
clone_size: few
j_call: TRBJ2-7
d_call: TRBD1
cdr3_nt: TGTGCCAGCGCAGGACAGGATGCCTACGAGCAGTACTTC
cdr3_aa: CASAGQDAYEQYF

v_call: TRBV3-1
clone_size: many
j_call: TRBJ2-7
d_call: .
cdr3_nt: TGTGCCAGCAGCCATACAGGGAGCTACGAGCAGTACTTC
cdr3_aa: CASSHTGSYEQYF

v_call: TRBV19
clone_size: .
j_call: TRBJ2-5
d_call: .
cdr3_nt: TGTGCCAGTAGTAACCAGGGGACGGAGACCCAGTACTTC
cdr3_aa: CASSNQGTETQYF

v_call: TRBV10-2
clone_size: .
j_call: TRBJ2-7
d_call: .
cdr3_nt: TGCGCCAGCAGTGAGAGGCAGGGCCTCTCCTACGAGCAGTACTTC
cdr3_aa: CASSERQGLSYEQYF

v_call: TRBV7-9
clone_size: .
j_call: TRBJ2-1
d_call: TRBD2
cdr3_nt: TGTGCCAGCAGCTTAAGAGCCGGGACTAGCGGCTACAATGAGCAGTTCTTC
cdr3_aa: CASSLRAGTSGYNEQFF